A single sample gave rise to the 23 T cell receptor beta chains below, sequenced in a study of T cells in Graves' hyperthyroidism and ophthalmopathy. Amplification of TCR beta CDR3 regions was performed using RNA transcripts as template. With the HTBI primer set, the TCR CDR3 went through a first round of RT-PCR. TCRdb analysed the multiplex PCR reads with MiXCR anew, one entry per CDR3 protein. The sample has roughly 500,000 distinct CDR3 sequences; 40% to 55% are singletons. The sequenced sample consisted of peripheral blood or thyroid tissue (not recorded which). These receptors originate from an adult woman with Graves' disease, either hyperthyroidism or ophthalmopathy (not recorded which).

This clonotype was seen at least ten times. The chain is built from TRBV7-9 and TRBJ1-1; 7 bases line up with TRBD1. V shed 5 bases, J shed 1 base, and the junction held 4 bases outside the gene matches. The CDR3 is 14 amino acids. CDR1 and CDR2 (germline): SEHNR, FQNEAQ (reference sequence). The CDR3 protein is CASSPAGGNTEAFF. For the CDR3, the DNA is TGTGCCAGCAGCCCCGCAGGGGGGAACACTGAAGCTTTCTTT.

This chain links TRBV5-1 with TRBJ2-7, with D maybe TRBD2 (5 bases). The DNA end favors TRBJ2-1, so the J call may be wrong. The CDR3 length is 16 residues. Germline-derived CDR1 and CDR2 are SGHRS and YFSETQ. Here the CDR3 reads CASSLAASLTYNEQFF. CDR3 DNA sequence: TGCGCCAGCAGCTTGGCGGCTAGCCTGACCTACAATGAGCAGTTCTTC.

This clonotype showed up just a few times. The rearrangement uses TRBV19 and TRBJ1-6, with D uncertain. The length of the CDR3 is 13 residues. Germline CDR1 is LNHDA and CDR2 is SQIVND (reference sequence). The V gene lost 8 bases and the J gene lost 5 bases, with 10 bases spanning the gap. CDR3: CASRVFDNSPLHF. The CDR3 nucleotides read TGTGCCAGTCGAGTGTTCGATAATTCACCCCTCCACTTT.

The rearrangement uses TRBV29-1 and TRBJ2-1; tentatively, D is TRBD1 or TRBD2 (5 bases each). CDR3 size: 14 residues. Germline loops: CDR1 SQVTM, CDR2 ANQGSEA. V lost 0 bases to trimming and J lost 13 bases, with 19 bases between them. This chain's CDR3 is CSVEDYPEQGRQFF. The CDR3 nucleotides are TGCAGCGTTGAAGATTACCCCGAGCAGGGACGACAGTTCTTC.

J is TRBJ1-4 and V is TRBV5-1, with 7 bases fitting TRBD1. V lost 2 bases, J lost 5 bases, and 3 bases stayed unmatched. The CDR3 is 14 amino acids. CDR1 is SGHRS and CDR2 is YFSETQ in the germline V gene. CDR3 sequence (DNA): TGCGCCAGCAGCTTCGGGACAGTCAATGAAAAACTGTTTTTT. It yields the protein CASSFGTVNEKLFF. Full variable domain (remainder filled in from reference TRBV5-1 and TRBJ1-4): KAGVTQTPRYLIKTRGQQVTLSCSPISGHRSVSWYQQTPGQGLQFLFEYFSETQRNKGNFPGRFSGRQFSNSRSEMNVSTLELGDSALYLCASSFGTVNEKLFFGSGTQLSVL.

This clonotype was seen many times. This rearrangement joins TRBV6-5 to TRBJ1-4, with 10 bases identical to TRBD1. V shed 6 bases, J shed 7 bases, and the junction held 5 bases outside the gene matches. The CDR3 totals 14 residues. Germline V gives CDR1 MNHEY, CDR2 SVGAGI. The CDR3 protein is CASRSGTGAEKLFF. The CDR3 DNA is TGTGCCAGCAGGTCCGGGACAGGGGCTGAAAAACTGTTTTTT.

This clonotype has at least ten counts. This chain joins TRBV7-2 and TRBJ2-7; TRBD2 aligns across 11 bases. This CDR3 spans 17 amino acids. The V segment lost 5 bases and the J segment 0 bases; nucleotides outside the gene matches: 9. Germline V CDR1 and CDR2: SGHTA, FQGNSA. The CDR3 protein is CASSPPAGTSGSYEQYF. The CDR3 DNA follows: TGTGCCAGCAGCCCCCCCGCCGGGACTAGCGGCTCCTACGAGCAGTACTTC.

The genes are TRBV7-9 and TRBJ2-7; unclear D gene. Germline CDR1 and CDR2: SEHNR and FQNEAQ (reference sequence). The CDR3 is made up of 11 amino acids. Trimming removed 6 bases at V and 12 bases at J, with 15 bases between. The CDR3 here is CASRLWRDWYF. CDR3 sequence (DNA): TGTGCCAGCAGACTATGGAGAGATTGGTACTTC.

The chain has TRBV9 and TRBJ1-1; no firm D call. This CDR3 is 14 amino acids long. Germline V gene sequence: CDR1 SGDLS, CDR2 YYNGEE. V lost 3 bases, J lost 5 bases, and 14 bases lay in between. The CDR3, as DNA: TGTGCCAGCAGCGGTCACGGTACGACAACTGAAGCTTTCTTT. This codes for CASSGHGTTTEAFF.

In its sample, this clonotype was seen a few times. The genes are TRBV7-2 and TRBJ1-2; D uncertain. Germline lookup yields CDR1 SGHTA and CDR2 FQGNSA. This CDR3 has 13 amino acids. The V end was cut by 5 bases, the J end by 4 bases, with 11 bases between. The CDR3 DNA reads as TGTGCCAGCAGCACCGTGACCGTCTATGGCTACACCTTC. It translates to CASSTVTVYGYTF.

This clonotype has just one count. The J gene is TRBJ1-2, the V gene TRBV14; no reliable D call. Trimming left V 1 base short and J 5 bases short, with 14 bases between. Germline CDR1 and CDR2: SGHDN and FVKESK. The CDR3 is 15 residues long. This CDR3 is CASSQVGSSGYGYTF. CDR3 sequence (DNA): TGTGCCAGCAGCCAAGTTGGCTCTTCGGGGTATGGCTACACCTTC. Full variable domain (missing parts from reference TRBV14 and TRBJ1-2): EAGVTQFPSHSVIEKGQTVTLRCDPISGHDNLYWYRRVMGKEIKFLLHFVKESKQDESGMPNNRFLAERTGGTYSTLKVQPAELEDSGVYFCASSQVGSSGYGYTFGSGTRLTVV.

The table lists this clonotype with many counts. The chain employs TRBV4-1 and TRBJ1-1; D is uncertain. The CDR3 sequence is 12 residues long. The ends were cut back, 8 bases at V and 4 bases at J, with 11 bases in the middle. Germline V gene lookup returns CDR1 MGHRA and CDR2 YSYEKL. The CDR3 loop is CASRGVGTEAFF. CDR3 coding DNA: TGCGCCAGCCGGGGAGTAGGCACTGAAGCTTTCTTT.

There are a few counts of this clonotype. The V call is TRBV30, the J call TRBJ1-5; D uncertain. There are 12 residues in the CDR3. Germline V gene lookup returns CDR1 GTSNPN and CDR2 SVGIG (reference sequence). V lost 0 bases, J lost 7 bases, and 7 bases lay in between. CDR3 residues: CAWSVLSQPQHF. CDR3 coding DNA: TGTGCCTGGAGTGTATTGAGCCAGCCCCAGCATTTT.

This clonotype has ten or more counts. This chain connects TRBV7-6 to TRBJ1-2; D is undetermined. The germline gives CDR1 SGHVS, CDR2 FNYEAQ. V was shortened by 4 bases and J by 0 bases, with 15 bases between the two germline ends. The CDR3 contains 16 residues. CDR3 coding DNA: TGTGCCAGCAGCTCGGAGACGACACTATCTAACTATGGCTACACCTTC. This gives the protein CASSSETTLSNYGYTF.

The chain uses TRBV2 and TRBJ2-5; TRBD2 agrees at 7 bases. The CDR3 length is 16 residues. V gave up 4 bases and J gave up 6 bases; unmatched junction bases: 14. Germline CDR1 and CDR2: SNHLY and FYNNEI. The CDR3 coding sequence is TGTGCCAGCAGTGCCGGGATGGGGGAGGGCCTGAAGACCCAGTACTTC. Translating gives CASSAGMGEGLKTQYF. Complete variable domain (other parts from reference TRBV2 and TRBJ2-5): EPEVTQTPSHQVTQMGQEVILRCVPISNHLYFYWYRQILGQKVEFLVSFYNNEISEKSEIFDDQFSVERPDGSNFTLKIRSTKLEDSAMYFCASSAGMGEGLKTQYFGPGTRLLVL.

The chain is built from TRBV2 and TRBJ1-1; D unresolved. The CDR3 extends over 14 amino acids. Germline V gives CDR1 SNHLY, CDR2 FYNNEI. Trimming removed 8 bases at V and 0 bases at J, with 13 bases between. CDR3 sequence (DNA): TGTGCCAGCCAGACGAGCGGGTTGAACACTGAAGCTTTCTTT. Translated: CASQTSGLNTEAFF.

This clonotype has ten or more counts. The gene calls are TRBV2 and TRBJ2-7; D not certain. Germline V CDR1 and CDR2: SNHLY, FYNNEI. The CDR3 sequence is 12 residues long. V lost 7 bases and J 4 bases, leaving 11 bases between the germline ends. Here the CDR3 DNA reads TGTGCCAGCAATGAGGCTCCATACGAGCAGTACTTC. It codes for CASNEAPYEQYF.

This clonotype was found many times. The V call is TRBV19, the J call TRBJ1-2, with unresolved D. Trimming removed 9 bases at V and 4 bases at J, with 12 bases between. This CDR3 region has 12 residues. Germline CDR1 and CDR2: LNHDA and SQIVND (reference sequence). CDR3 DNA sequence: TGTGCCAGCGGCCGACACTCCTATGGCTACACCTTC. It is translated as CASGRHSYGYTF.

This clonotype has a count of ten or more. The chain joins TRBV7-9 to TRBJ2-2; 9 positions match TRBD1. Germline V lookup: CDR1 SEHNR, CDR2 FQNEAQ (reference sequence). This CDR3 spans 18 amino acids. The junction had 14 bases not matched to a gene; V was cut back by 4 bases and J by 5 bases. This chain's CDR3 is CASSSRQGGASRTGELFF. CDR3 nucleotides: TGTGCCAGCAGCTCCCGACAGGGGGGCGCTTCCAGGACCGGGGAGCTGTTTTTT.

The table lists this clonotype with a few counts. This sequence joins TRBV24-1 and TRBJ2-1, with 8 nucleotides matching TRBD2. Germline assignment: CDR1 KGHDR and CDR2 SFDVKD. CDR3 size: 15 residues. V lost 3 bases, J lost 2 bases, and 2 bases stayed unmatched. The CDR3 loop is CATSDNSGAYNEQFF. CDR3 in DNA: TGTGCCACCAGTGATAATAGCGGGGCCTACAATGAGCAGTTCTTC.

This CDR3 is CASQQGYEQYF. Here the CDR3 DNA reads TGTGCCAGCCAACAGGGCTACGAGCAGTACTTC. The J gene is TRBJ2-7, the V gene TRBV7-2; maybe TRBD1 (6 bases). Trimming took 8 bases from V and 3 from J, leaving 8 bases between them. Germline CDR1 reads SGHTA; CDR2 reads FQGNSA. The length of the CDR3 is 11 residues.

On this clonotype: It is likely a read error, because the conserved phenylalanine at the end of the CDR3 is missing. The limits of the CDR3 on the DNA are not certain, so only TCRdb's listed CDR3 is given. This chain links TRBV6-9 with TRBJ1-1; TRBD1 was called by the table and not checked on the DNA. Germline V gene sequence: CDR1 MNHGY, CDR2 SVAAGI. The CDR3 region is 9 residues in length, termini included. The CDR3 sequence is CASSPIGPL.

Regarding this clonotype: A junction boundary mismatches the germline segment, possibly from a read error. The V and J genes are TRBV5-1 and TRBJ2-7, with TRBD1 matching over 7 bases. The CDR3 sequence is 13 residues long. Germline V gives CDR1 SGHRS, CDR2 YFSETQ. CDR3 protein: CASSEEGAGELYF. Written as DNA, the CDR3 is TGCGCCAGCAGCGAAGAGGGGGCCGGGGAGCTGTACTTC.